This T cell receptor (beta chain) was captured in a study of blood T cell repertoires in COVID-19. All enrollees were about 18 to 89 years old and from some 24 US areas. Recovery meant two consecutive negative NP/OP PCR tests, professional clearance, or resolved symptoms. Method: immunoSEQ multiplex PCR; TCRdb's copy keeps in-frame clones and lacks some. Seen here are 200,000 to 250,000 clones, roughly four fifths observed once, and the top ten hold under 2%. Sequencing was performed on PBMCs or T cells enriched from blood (not recorded which). This clonotype was obtained from a man in his fifties or sixties who had recovered from COVID-19.

As DNA, the CDR3 is TGCGCCAGCAGCTTGGCGGGAGTGGAAAAACTGTTTTTT. It codes for CASSLAGVEKLFF. The chain employs TRBV5-1 and TRBJ1-4, with unresolved D. Trimming stripped 0 bases from V and 8 bases from J, with 8 bases between. This CDR3 comprises 13 residues. Per the germline V gene, CDR1 is SGHRS and CDR2 is YFSETQ.